The present T cell receptor beta chain was sequenced within a study of blood T cell repertoires in COVID-19. For the study at large: The cDNA or gDNA used as material had been derived from T cells, B-cell-depleted T cells, or PBMCs.

Data came from immunoSEQ multiplex PCR; TCRdb stores just in-frame clones and leaves some out. The sample contains 200,000 to 250,000 clones, roughly 82% of which appear only once. This clone was recorded only once. This CDR3 contains 15 residues. Germline V gene data show CDR1 as KGHSH and CDR2 as LQKENI. V was shortened by 2 bases and J by 4 bases, with 14 bases between the two germline ends. This rearrangement joins TRBV18 to TRBJ1-1, with D hard to call. This clonotype was sampled from a woman in her 70s with acute or convalescent COVID-19. Sequenced input: peripheral blood. The CDR3 DNA sequence: TGTGCCAGCTCACCAGTTCCGACCGGGTCCACTGAAGCTTTCTTT. It is translated as CASSPVPTGSTEAFF.